The 21 T cell receptor beta chains presented below share a single source sample, sequenced in a study of cytomegalovirus exposure and HLA in healthy donors. The PCR ran on 60 Vbeta and 13 Jbeta primers. Profiling relied on immunoSEQ multiplex PCR, and the TCRdb table lists in-frame clones only, not all of them. The profile shows approximately 240,000 clones, about 89% of them singletons. Source material: PBMCs. The origin of the receptors is a woman younger than 35 in good health and CMV-seronegative.

The chain links TRBV4-1 to TRBJ2-1; the D gene is possibly TRBD1 (6 bases). The ends were cut back, 0 bases at V and 6 bases at J, with 12 bases in the middle. This CDR3 is built from 15 residues. Germline loops: CDR1 MGHRA, CDR2 YSYEKL. The chain's CDR3 is CASSQDPRGSNEQFF. CDR3 DNA sequence: TGCGCCAGCAGCCAAGACCCAAGGGGGAGCAATGAGCAGTTCTTC.

The chain employs TRBV5-1 and TRBJ1-6; D may be TRBD1 (5 bases). Deletions cut 0 bases from V and 2 bases from J, with 9 bases between. The CDR3 is 16 residues long. Germline CDR1 SGHRS, CDR2 YFSETQ. The CDR3 spells CASSLAGMAYNSPLHF. CDR3 nucleotides: TGCGCCAGCAGCTTGGCAGGGATGGCCTATAATTCACCCCTCCACTTT.

The CDR3 protein is CASSFPGLTEAFF. In DNA form, the CDR3 reads TGTGCCAGCAGTTTCCCGGGTCTCACTGAAGCTTTCTTT. The rearrangement joins TRBV27 to TRBJ1-1; D remains unclear. V was clipped by 3 bases and J by 4 bases, with 9 bases between them. The CDR3 is made up of 13 amino acids. Germline CDR1 reads MNHEY; CDR2 reads SMNVEV (reference sequence).

The chain has TRBV2 and TRBJ1-2, with 7 bases identical to TRBD1. Germline lookup yields CDR1 SNHLY and CDR2 FYNNEI. Unmatched junction bases numbered 8, after V lost 3 bases and J lost 4 bases. The length of the CDR3 is 15 residues. CDR3: CASSEAGTASYGYTF. The CDR3 coding sequence is TGTGCCAGCAGTGAGGCCGGGACAGCGAGCTATGGCTACACCTTC.

V and J are TRBV19 and TRBJ2-5, with TRBD1 matching over 8 bases. Germline CDR1 is LNHDA and CDR2 is SQIVND (reference sequence). The ends lost 6 bases at V and 6 bases at J; junction bases unmatched: 9. The CDR3 has 14 amino acids. The CDR3: CASRADRGGKTQYF. CDR3 nucleotide sequence: TGTGCCAGTAGGGCAGACAGGGGCGGAAAGACCCAGTACTTC.

This rearrangement joins TRBV4-1 to TRBJ2-3; D is perhaps TRBD2 (6 bases). V lost 4 bases, J lost 2 bases, and 25 bases lay in between. The germline V gene encodes CDR1 MGHRA and CDR2 YSYEKL. This CDR3 is 19 amino acids long. CDR3 DNA: TGCGCCAGCAGCCTACCTCCCCTTTCTGGTGGGAGGAACACAGATACGCAGTATTTT. Encoded protein: CASSLPPLSGGRNTDTQYF.

J is TRBJ2-1 and V is TRBV7-9, with 9 bases identical to TRBD2. V was clipped by 3 bases and J by 6 bases; unmatched bases: 6. Germline V gene data show CDR1 as SEHNR and CDR2 as FQNEAQ (reference sequence). This CDR3 comprises 15 residues. The CDR3 bases are TGTGCCAGCAGCTTGGGGAGCGGGAGGCTCAATGAGCAGTTCTTC. It codes for CASSLGSGRLNEQFF. The full variable domain, with the rest looked up from reference TRBV7-9 and TRBJ2-1, is DTGVSQNPRHKITKRGQNVTFRCDPISEHNRLYWYRQTLGQGPEFLTYFQNEAQLEKSRLLSDRFSAERPKGSFSTLEIQRTEQGDSAMYLCASSLGSGRLNEQFFGPGTRLTVL.

This chain uses TRBV15 with TRBJ1-3, with 7 positions matching TRBD1. The V and J ends lost 4 bases and 1 base, in that order; junction bases with no gene match: 16. CDR3 length: 19 amino acids. Germline-derived CDR1 and CDR2 are LNHNV and YYDKDF (reference sequence). This chain's CDR3 is CATSKGQRDVRVSGNTIYF. CDR3 nucleotide sequence: TGTGCCACCAGCAAGGGACAGAGGGACGTCCGGGTGTCTGGAAACACCATATATTTT.

The chain uses TRBV27 and TRBJ2-1, with TRBD2 identical over 10 bases. The CDR3 contains 15 residues. V lost 4 bases and J lost 0; bases outside the gene matches: 0. The germline CDR1 and CDR2 sequences are MNHEY and SMNVEV (reference sequence). The CDR3 loop reads CASSSSGSSYNEQFF. The CDR3 DNA reads as TGTGCCAGCAGTTCTAGCGGGAGCTCCTACAATGAGCAGTTCTTC.

The genes are TRBV7-9 and TRBJ2-5; perhaps TRBD2 as D (6 bases). The germline V gene has CDR1 SEHNR and CDR2 FQNEAQ (reference sequence). Trimming removed 5 bases at V and 1 base at J, with 17 bases between. CDR3 length equals 16 residues. The CDR3 nucleotides are TGTGCCAGCAGCCCTCCATTTGGCGGGGTCCAAGAGACCCAGTACTTC. This codes for CASSPPFGGVQETQYF.

V and J are TRBV7-9 and TRBJ2-3; 8 nucleotides match TRBD2. Trimming removed 5 bases from V and 0 bases from J; junction bases left unmatched: 7. The CDR3 runs to 16 residues. In germline, CDR1 is SEHNR, CDR2 FQNEAQ (reference sequence). CDR3 coding DNA: TGTGCCAGCAGCGGTAAAAGCGGGGGAAGCACAGATACGCAGTATTTT. Translation gives CASSGKSGGSTDTQYF.

V and J are TRBV27 and TRBJ1-3, with D possibly TRBD1 on 5 matching bases. Germline V gene sequence: CDR1 MNHEY, CDR2 SMNVEV (reference sequence). V was pared by 6 bases and J by 2 bases, with 11 bases between. This CDR3 contains 14 residues. CDR3 in amino acids: CASSRAQTGNTIYF. The CDR3 nucleotides read TGTGCCAGCAGCAGGGCCCAAACTGGAAACACCATATATTTT.

CDR3 nucleotides: TGCGCCAGCAGCCAAGAGGGAGGGTCAGATACGCAGTATTTT. It is translated as CASSQEGGSDTQYF. The chain joins TRBV4-1 to TRBJ2-3; TRBD2 aligns across 7 bases. In germline, CDR1 is MGHRA, CDR2 YSYEKL. The CDR3 extends over 14 amino acids. The V segment lost 0 bases and the J segment 4 bases; nucleotides outside the gene matches: 1.

This chain uses TRBV6-5 with TRBJ2-2; TRBD2 matches at 7 bases. V lost 8 bases and J lost 6; bases outside the gene matches: 9. Per the germline V gene, CDR1 is MNHEY and CDR2 is SVGAGI. The CDR3 is made up of 14 amino acids. CDR3 sequence: CASFGLREAGELFF. The CDR3 DNA follows: TGTGCCAGCTTCGGACTCCGGGAGGCCGGGGAGCTGTTTTTT.

V and J are TRBV5-4 and TRBJ2-5, with D possibly TRBD2 on 6 matching bases. V gave up 1 base and J gave up 9 bases, with 10 bases separating them. CDR1 and CDR2 (germline): SGHNT, YYREEE (reference sequence). The CDR3 consists of 12 residues. Here the CDR3 reads CASSLRSGAQYF. In nucleotides, the CDR3 is TGTGCCAGCAGCTTGCGGTCGGGGGCCCAGTACTTC. Full variable domain (outside the CDR3, taken from reference TRBV5-4 and TRBJ2-5): ETGVTQSPTHLIKTRGQQVTLRCSSQSGHNTVSWYQQALGQGPQFIFQYYREEENGRGNFPPRFSGLQFPNYSSELNVNALELDDSALYLCASSLRSGAQYFGPGTRLLVL.

CDR3 sequence reads: CASSVTDLNTEAFF. The CDR3 nucleotides read TGTGCCAGCAGCGTGACAGACCTGAACACTGAAGCTTTCTTT. The V call is TRBV7-2, the J call TRBJ1-1; D is possibly TRBD1 (5 bases). Per germline, CDR1 SGHTA and CDR2 FQGNSA. The CDR3 has 14 residues. V lost 5 bases, J lost 0 bases, and 10 bases lay in between.

This clone occurred once. The chain combines TRBV27 with TRBJ2-5; 11 nucleotides match TRBD2. J was trimmed by 5 bases and V by 4 bases; bases with no gene match: 3. CDR1 and CDR2 (germline): MNHEY, SMNVEV (reference sequence). This CDR3 contains 14 residues. This CDR3 reads CASSSTSGEETQYF. The DNA for the CDR3 is TGTGCCAGCAGTTCGACTAGCGGGGAGGAGACCCAGTACTTC.

This sequence joins TRBV6-5 and TRBJ2-2; TRBD2 is a possible D gene (5 bases). This CDR3 spans 11 amino acids. Germline V gene data show CDR1 as MNHEY and CDR2 as SVGAGI. V was shortened by 7 bases and J by 8 bases, with 8 bases between the two germline ends. As DNA, the CDR3 is TGTGCCAGCACCCCGGGGGGGGAGCTGTTTTTT. Translating it yields CASTPGGELFF.

This chain uses TRBV27 with TRBJ2-1; TRBD2 agrees at 11 bases. Germline V CDR1 and CDR2: MNHEY, SMNVEV (reference sequence). CDR3 length equals 14 residues. J gave up 6 bases and V 7 bases, and 5 bases lay outside the gene matches. The CDR3 region is CASTTTSGINEQFF. DNA for the CDR3: TGTGCCAGCACCACGACTAGCGGGATCAATGAGCAGTTCTTC.

This chain joins TRBV7-2 and TRBJ2-7, with 9 bases aligning to TRBD2. Looked up from germline, CDR1 is SGHTA and CDR2 is FQGNSA. This CDR3 has 14 residues. The trim removed 4 bases at V and 0 bases at J, leaving 1 base unmatched. CDR3 coding DNA: TGTGCCAGCAGCTCTAGCGGGACCTCCTACGAGCAGTACTTC. Its protein product is CASSSSGTSYEQYF. Combining the CDR3 with reference TRBV7-2 and TRBJ2-7 gives the whole variable domain GAGVSQSPSNKVTEKGKDVELRCDPISGHTALYWYRQSLGQGLEFLIYFQGNSAPDKSGLPSDRFSAERTGGSVSTLTIQRTQQEDSAVYLCASSSSGTSYEQYFGPGTRLTVT.

This chain links TRBV19 with TRBJ1-1; TRBD1 is a possible D gene (6 bases). Trimming pared 7 bases from V and 0 bases from J, leaving 18 bases between. CDR3 length: 16 amino acids. Germline V CDR1 and CDR2: LNHDA, SQIVND (reference sequence). CDR3 in DNA: TGTGCCAGTATGCCAGGGGCAAGCGGATTGAACACTGAAGCTTTCTTT. This gives the protein CASMPGASGLNTEAFF.